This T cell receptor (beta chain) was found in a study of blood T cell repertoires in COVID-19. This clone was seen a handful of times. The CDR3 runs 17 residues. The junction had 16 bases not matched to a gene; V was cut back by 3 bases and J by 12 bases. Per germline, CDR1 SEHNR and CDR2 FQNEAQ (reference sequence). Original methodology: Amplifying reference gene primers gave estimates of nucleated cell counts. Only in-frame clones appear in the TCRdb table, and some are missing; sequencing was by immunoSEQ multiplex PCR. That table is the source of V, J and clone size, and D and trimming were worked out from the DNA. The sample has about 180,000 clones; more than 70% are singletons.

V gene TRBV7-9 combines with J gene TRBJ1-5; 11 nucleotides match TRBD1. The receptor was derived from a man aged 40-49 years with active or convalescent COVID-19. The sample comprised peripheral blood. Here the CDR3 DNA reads TGTGCCAGCAGCTTCTCATTTCTCGGACAGGGGGCCCTGAACCAGCATTTT. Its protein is CASSFSFLGQGALNQHF.